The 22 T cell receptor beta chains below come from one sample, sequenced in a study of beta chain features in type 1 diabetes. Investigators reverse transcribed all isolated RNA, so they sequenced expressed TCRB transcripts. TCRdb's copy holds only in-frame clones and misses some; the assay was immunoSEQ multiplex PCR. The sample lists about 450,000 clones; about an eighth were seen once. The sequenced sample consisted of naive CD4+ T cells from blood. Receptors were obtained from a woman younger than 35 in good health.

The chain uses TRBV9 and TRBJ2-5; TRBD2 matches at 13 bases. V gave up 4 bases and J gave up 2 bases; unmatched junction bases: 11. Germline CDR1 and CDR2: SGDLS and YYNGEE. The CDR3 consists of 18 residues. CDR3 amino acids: CASSLRTSGGASQETQYF. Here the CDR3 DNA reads TGTGCCAGCAGCTTACGGACTAGCGGGGGAGCTAGTCAAGAGACCCAGTACTTC.

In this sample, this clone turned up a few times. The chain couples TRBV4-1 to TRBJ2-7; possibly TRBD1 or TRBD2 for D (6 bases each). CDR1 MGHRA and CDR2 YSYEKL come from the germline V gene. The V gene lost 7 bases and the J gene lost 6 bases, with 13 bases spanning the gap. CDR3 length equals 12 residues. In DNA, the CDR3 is TGCGCCAGCATTGGCAGGGGAGGCGAGCAGTACTTC. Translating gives CASIGRGGEQYF.

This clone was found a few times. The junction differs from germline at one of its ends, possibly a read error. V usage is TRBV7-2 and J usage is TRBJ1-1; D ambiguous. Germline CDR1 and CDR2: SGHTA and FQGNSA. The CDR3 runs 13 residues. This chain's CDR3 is CASSPEGYSLGIF. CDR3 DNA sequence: TGTGCCAGCAGCCCCGAAGGGTACAGCCTGGGGATCTTT.

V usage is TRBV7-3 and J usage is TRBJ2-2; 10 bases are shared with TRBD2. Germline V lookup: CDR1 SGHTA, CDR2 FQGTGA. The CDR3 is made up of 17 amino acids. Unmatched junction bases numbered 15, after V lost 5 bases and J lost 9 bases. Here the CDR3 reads CASSQNLWASGRRELFF. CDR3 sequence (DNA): TGTGCCAGCAGCCAAAACCTTTGGGCTAGCGGGAGACGGGAGCTGTTTTTT. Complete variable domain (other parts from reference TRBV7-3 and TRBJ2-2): GAGVSQTPSNKVTEKGKYVELRCDPISGHTALYWYRQSLGQGPEFLIYFQGTGAADDSGLPNDRFFAVRPEGSVSTLKIQRTERGDSAVYLCASSQNLWASGRRELFFGEGSRLTVL.

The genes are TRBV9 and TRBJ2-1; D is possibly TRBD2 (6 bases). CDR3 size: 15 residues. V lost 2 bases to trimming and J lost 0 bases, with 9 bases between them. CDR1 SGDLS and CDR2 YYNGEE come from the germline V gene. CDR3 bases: TGTGCCAGCAGCGTTCTAGCGAACTCCTACAATGAGCAGTTCTTC. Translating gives CASSVLANSYNEQFF.

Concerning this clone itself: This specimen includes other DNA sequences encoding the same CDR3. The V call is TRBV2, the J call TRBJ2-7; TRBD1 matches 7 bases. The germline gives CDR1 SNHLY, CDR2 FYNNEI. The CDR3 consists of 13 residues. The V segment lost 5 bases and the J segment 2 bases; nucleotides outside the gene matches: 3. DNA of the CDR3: TGTGCCAGCAGTAGGGACAGAGCCTACGAGCAGTACGTC. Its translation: CASSRDRAYEQYV.

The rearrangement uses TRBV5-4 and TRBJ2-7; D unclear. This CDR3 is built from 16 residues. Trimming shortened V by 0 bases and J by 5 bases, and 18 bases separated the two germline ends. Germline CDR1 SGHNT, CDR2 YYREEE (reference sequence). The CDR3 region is CASSLGGQTFRDEQYV. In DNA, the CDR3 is TGTGCCAGCAGCTTGGGTGGGCAGACATTTAGAGACGAGCAGTACGTC.

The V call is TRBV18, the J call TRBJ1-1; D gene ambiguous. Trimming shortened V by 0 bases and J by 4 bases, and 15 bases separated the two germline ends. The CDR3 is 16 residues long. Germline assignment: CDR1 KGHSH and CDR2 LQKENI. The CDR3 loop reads CASSPPSARVSTEAFF. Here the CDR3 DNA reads TGTGCCAGCTCACCACCGAGTGCTCGGGTGAGCACTGAAGCTTTCTTT.

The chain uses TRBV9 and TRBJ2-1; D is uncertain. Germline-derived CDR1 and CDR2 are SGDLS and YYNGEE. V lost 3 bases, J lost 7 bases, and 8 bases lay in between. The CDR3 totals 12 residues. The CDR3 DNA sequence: TGTGCCAGCAGCGGGACCTGGAATGAGCAGTTCTTC. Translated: CASSGTWNEQFF.

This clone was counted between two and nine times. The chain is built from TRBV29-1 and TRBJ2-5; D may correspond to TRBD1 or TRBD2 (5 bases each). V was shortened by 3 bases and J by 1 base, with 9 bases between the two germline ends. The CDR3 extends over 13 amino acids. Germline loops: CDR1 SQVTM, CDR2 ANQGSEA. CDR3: CSVDWGIQETQYF. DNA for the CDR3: TGCAGCGTTGATTGGGGGATCCAAGAGACCCAGTACTTC.

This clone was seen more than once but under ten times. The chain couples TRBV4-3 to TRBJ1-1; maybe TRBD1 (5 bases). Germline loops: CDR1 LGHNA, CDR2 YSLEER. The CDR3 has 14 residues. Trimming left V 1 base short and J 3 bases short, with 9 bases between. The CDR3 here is CASSQVGPYTEAFF. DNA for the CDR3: TGCGCCAGCAGCCAAGTGGGGCCATACACTGAAGCTTTCTTT.

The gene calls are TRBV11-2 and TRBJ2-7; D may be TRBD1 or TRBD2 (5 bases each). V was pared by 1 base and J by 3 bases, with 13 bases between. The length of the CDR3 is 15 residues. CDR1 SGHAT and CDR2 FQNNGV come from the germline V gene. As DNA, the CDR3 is TGTGCCAGCAGCTTAGGAGGGGTAAAAGTCTACGAGCAGTACTTC. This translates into CASSLGGVKVYEQYF.

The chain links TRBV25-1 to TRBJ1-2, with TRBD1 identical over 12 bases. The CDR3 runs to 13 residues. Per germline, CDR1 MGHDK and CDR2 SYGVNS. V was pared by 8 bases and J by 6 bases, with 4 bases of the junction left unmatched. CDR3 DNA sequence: TGTGCCAGCGCGGGACAGGGGGCGAATGGCTACACCTTC. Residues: CASAGQGANGYTF.

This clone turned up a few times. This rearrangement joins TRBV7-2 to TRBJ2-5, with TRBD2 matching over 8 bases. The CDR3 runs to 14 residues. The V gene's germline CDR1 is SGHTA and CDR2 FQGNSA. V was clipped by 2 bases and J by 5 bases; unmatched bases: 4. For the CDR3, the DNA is TGTGCCAGCAGCTTACGGGGGGGCTTGGAGACCCAGTACTTC. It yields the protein CASSLRGGLETQYF.

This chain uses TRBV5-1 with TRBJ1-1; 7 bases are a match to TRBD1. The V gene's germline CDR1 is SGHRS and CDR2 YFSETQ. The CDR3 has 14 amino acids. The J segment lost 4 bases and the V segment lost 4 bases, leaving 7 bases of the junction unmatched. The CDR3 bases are TGCGCCAGCAGCATAGCCGCAGGGGGCACTGAAGCTTTCTTT. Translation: CASSIAAGGTEAFF.

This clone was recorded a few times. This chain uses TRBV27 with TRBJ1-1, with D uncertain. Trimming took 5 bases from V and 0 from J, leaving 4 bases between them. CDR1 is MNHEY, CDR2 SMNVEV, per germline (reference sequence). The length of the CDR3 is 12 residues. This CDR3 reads CASSRLNTEAFF. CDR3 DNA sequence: TGTGCCAGCAGTCGCCTGAACACTGAAGCTTTCTTT.

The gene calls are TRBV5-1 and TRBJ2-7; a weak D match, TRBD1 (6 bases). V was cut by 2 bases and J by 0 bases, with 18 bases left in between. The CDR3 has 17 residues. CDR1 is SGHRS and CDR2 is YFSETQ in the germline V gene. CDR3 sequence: CASSFTPRDTVSYEQYV. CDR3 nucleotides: TGCGCCAGCAGCTTCACCCCCCGGGACACTGTCTCCTACGAGCAGTACGTC.

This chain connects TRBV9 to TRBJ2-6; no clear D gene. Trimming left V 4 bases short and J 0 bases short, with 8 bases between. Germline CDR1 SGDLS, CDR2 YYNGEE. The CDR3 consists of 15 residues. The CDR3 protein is CASSPQSSGANVLTF. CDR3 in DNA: TGTGCCAGCAGCCCCCAGAGCTCTGGGGCCAACGTCCTGACTTTC.

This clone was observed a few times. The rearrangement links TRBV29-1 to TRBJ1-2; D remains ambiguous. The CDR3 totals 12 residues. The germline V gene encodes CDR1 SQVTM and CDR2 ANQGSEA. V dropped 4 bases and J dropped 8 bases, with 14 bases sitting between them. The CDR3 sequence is CSVAPRLGGYTF. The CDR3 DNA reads TGCAGCGTTGCGCCCCGCCTGGGCGGCTACACCTTC.

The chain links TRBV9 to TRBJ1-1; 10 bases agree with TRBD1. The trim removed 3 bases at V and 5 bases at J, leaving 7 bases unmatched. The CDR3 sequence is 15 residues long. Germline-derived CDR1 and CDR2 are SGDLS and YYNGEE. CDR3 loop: CASSARQGARTEAFF. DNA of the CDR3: TGTGCCAGCAGCGCAAGACAGGGGGCGAGGACTGAAGCTTTCTTT.

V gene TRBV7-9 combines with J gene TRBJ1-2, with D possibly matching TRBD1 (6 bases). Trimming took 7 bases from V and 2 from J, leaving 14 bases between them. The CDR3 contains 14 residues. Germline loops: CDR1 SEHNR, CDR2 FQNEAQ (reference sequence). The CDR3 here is CASIPGQLNYGYTF. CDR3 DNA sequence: TGTGCCAGCATACCGGGACAATTGAACTATGGCTACACCTTC.

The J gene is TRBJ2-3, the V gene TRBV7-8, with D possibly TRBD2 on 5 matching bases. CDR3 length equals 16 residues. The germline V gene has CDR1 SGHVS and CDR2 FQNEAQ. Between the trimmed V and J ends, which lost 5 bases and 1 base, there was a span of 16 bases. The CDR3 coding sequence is TGTGCCAGCAGCCCAAGTGGGAGTGTACGCACAGATACGCAGTATTTT. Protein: CASSPSGSVRTDTQYF. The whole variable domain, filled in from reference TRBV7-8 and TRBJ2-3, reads GAGVSQSPRYKVAKRGQDVALRCDPISGHVSLFWYQQALGQGPEFLTYFQNEAQLDKSGLPSDRFFAERPEGSVSTLKIQRTQQEDSAVYLCASSPSGSVRTDTQYFGPGTRLTVL.